The next 3 T cell receptor beta chains were all read from a single sample in a study of blood T cell repertoires in COVID-19. Only in-frame clones appear in the TCRdb table, and some are missing; sequencing was by immunoSEQ multiplex PCR. This table holds hundreds of thousands of clones, 83% found once. Sequenced input: peripheral blood. These receptor sequences come from a woman between 50 and 59 years old who had recovered from COVID-19.

The chain combines TRBV7-2 with TRBJ2-3; no firm D call. Germline V gives CDR1 SGHTA, CDR2 FQGNSA. This CDR3 comprises 14 residues. The ends were cut back, 3 bases at V and 0 bases at J, with 7 bases in the middle. The CDR3 coding sequence is TGTGCCAGCAGCTTTCCTCCTAGCACAGATACGCAGTATTTT. Residues: CASSFPPSTDTQYF.

V and J are TRBV7-2 and TRBJ2-1; 14 nucleotides line up with TRBD2. The CDR3 is 18 residues long. V shed 0 bases, J shed 6 bases, and the junction held 7 bases outside the gene matches. Looked up from germline, CDR1 is SGHTA and CDR2 is FQGNSA. CDR3 in DNA: TGTGCCAGCAGCTTAGCGACCGCAGGGACTAGCGGGAGCAATGAGCAGTTCTTC. Its translation is CASSLATAGTSGSNEQFF.

V usage is TRBV27 and J usage is TRBJ2-1, with a possible D match to TRBD2 (6 bases). The germline V gene has CDR1 MNHEY and CDR2 SMNVEV (reference sequence). Trimming cost V 4 bases and J 0 bases, with 7 bases left between them. The CDR3 consists of 14 residues. The CDR3 reads CASSYGSSYNEQFF. The CDR3 region has the DNA TGTGCCAGCAGTTACGGGAGCTCCTACAATGAGCAGTTCTTC.